The present T cell receptor beta chain was sequenced within a study of cytomegalovirus exposure and HLA in healthy donors. The CDR3 has 13 amino acids. V lost 7 bases and J 12 bases, leaving 19 bases between the germline ends. Germline-derived CDR1 and CDR2 are SNHLY and FYNNEI. On this clone itself: Its antigen is not known.

Study-level points and caveats: In an earlier analysis, most TCR beta V segments were productive about 87% or about 30% of the time. V- and J-gene trimming of TCR beta was linked (in a later analysis) to a missense DCLRE1C variant.

A multiplex PCR was run with 60 Vbeta primers and 13 Jbeta primers. Original methodology: Roughly 73 million unique TCR beta chains, about 11 million of them shared, were counted by a later analysis. Produced via immunoSEQ multiplex PCR; TCRdb's table is partial and in-frame only. That table gives V, J and clone size, and the DNA gave D and trimming. This sample's table reports more than 40,000 clones. This clonotype was sampled from a middle-aged woman in good health and CMV-seronegative. J is TRBJ2-1 and V is TRBV2; TRBD2 might be the D (6 bases). The sample was PBMCs. CDR3 residues: CASTLKGGKRQFF. CDR3 DNA sequence: TGTGCCAGCACACTAAAAGGCGGGAAGAGGCAGTTCTTC.